A single T cell receptor (beta chain) is shown here with its context. Its antigen is not known. PCR primers comprised 60 Vbeta and 13 Jbeta primers. Assay: immunoSEQ multiplex PCR; the TCRdb copy retains only in-frame clones and omits some. The table has around 150,000 clones, 60% to 85% seen once. This CDR3 is built from 14 residues. V gave up 3 bases and J gave up 0 bases, with 8 bases separating them. Germline V gene data show CDR1 as SGHRS and CDR2 as YFSETQ. These data are taken from a study of cytomegalovirus exposure and HLA in healthy donors. Whole-study findings and limits: Later analysis suggested most CMV-associated TCR beta chains were HLA-restricted. Most TCR beta V segments were productive about 87% or about 30% of the time in an earlier analysis.

The source material was PBMCs. The rearrangement joins TRBV5-1 to TRBJ2-3; weak D call: TRBD2 (5 bases). The clonotype was recovered from a male donor in good health and CMV-seronegative. This chain's CDR3 is CASSSLGSTDTQYF. The CDR3 coding sequence is TGCGCCAGCAGCTCACTAGGTAGCACAGATACGCAGTATTTT.